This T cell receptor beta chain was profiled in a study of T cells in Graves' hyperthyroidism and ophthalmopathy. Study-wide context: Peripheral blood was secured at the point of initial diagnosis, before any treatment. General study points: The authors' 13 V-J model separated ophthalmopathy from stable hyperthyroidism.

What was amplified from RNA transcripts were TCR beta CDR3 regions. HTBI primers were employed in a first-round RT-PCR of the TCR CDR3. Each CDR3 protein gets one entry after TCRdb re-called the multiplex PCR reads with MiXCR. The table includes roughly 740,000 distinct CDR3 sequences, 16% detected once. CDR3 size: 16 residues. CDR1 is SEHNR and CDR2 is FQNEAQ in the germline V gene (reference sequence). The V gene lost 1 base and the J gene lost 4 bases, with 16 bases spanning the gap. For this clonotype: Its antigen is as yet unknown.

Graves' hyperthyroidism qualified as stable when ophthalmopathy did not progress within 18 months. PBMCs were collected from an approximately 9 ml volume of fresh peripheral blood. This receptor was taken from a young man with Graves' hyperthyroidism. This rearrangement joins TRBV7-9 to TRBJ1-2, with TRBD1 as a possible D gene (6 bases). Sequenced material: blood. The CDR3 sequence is CASSLDGNRAAYGYTF. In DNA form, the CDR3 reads TGTGCCAGCAGCTTAGATGGGAACAGGGCGGCCTATGGCTACACCTTC.